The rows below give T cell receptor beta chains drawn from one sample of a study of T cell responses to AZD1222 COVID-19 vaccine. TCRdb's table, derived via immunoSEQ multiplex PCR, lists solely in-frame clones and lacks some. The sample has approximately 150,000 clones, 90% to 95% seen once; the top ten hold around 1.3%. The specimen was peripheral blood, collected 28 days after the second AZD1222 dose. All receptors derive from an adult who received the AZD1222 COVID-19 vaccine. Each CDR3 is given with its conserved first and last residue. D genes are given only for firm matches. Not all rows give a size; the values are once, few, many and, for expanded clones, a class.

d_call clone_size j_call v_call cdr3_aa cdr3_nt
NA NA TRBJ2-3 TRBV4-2 CASSQRTDTQYF TGTGCCAGCAGCCAACGTACAGATACGCAGTATTTT
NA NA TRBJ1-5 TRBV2 CASSALGPNQPQHF TGTGCCAGCAGTGCTCTCGGTCCTAATCAGCCCCAGCATTTT
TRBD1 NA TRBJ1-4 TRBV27 CASSLYGQGDEKLFF TGTGCCAGCAGTTTATACGGACAGGGGGACGAAAAACTGTTTTTT
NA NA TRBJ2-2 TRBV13 CASSFRGFAGELFF TGTGCCAGCAGTTTTCGGGGGTTTGCCGGGGAGCTGTTTTTT
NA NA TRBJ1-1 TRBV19 CASSSRRLSGTEAFF TGTGCCAGTAGTAGTAGAAGGCTATCAGGGACTGAAGCTTTCTTT
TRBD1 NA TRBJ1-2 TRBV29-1 CSVSRTGIYGYTF TGCAGCGTCTCGAGGACAGGTATCTATGGCTACACCTTC
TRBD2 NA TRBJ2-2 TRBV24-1 CATSDPGKPAGGTGELFF TGTGCCACCAGTGATCCAGGGAAGCCCGCGGGAGGGACCGGGGAGCTGTTTTTT
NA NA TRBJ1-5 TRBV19 CASSILGRTNNQPQHF TGTGCCAGTAGTATATTGGGCAGAACAAACAATCAGCCCCAGCATTTT
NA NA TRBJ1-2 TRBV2 CASSELRGRNYGYTF TGTGCCAGCAGTGAATTACGGGGGCGGAACTATGGCTACACCTTC
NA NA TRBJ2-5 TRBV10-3 CAISESRDSMGETQYF TGTGCCATCAGTGAGTCCCGGGACTCGATGGGAGAGACCCAGTACTTC
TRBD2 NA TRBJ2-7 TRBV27 CASRWGGGSYEQYF TGTGCCAGCAGATGGGGCGGGGGTTCCTACGAGCAGTACTTC
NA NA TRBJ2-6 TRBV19 CASSIDPPRISGANVLTF TGTGCCAGTAGTATAGACCCACCGAGGATATCTGGGGCCAACGTCCTGACTTTC
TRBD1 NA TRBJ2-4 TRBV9 CASEGAGAKNIQYF TGTGCCAGCGAGGGGGCAGGAGCCAAAAACATTCAGTACTTC
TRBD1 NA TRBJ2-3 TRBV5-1 CASSPSRDRGGRDTQYF TGCGCCAGCAGCCCGTCCCGGGACAGGGGTGGCAGGGATACGCAGTATTTT
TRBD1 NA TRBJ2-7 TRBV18 CASSWAGGVYEQYF TGTGCCAGCTCATGGGCAGGGGGCGTTTACGAGCAGTACTTC
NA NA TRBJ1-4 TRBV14 CASSQTGFATNEKLFF TGTGCCAGCAGCCAAACAGGATTCGCGACTAATGAAAAACTGTTTTTT
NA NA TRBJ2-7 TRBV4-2 CASSLVTGLNSYEQYF TGTGCCAGCAGCCTAGTTACGGGGCTGAACTCCTACGAGCAGTACTTC
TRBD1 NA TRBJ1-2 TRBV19 CASWDRVNYGYTF TGTGCCAGTTGGGACAGGGTTAACTATGGCTACACCTTC
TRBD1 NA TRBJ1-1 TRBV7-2 CATPGTGGAEAFF TGTGCCACCCCCGGGACAGGGGGCGCTGAAGCTTTCTTT
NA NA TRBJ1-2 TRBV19 CASSIANSLNYGYTF TGTGCCAGTAGTATAGCAAACAGCCTTAACTATGGCTACACCTTC
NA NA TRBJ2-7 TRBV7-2 CASSLVGYEQYF TGTGCCAGCAGCTTAGTCGGCTACGAGCAGTACTTC
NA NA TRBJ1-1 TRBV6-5 CASSRPRTEAFF TGTGCCAGCAGCCGACCGCGGACAGAAGCTTTCTTT
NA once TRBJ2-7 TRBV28 CASSLVLPYEQYF TGTGCCAGCAGTTTGGTGCTGCCATACGAGCAGTACTTC
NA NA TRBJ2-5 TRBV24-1 CATSDLADQETQYF TGTGCCACCAGTGATTTAGCAGACCAAGAGACCCAGTACTTC
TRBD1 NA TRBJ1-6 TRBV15 CATSGGGRNSPLHF TGTGCCACCAGCGGAGGGGGCCGTAATTCACCCCTCCACTTT
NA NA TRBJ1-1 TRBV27 CASSSVRVTEAFF TGTGCCAGCAGTTCCGTCAGGGTCACTGAAGCTTTCTTT
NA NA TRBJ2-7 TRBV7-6 CASSLAARSTYEQYF TGTGCCAGCAGCTTAGCCGCACGGTCGACCTACGAGCAGTACTTC
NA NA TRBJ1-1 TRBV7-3 CASSLNPGVNTEAFF TGTGCCAGCAGCTTAAATCCAGGGGTGAACACTGAAGCTTTCTTT
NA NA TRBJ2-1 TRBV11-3 CASSEGYYNEQFF TGTGCCAGCAGCGAGGGGTATTACAATGAGCAGTTCTTC
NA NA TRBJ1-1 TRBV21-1 CASSKRAGGGTEAFF TGTGCCAGCAGCAAAAGGGCAGGGGGTGGTACTGAAGCTTTCTTT
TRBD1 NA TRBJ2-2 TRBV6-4 CASLHRDRVIGELFF TGTGCCAGCCTCCACCGGGACAGGGTTATCGGGGAGCTGTTTTTT
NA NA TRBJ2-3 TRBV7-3 CASSRALPTDTQYF TGTGCCAGCAGCAGGGCACTCCCCACAGATACGCAGTATTTT
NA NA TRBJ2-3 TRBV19 CASTTTRTDTQYF TGTGCCAGTACCACGACACGGACAGATACGCAGTATTTT
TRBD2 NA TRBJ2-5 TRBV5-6 CASSLGTSGRETQYF TGTGCCAGCAGCTTGGGTACTAGCGGGAGGGAGACCCAGTACTTC
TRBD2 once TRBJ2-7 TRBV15 CATSRDYLFDGAGGDEQYF TGTGCCACCAGCAGAGATTATCTTTTTGATGGGGCGGGGGGTGACGAGCAGTACTTC
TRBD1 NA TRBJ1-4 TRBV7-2 CASSLRQGASLGNEKLFF TGTGCCAGCAGCTTACGTCAGGGGGCGTCTCTTGGTAATGAAAAACTGTTTTTT
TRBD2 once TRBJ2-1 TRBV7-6 CASSLLAGGRNDEQFF TGTGCCAGCAGCTTACTAGCGGGAGGGCGGAACGATGAGCAGTTCTTC
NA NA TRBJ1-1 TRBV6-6 CASTGIEAFF TGTGCCAGCACCGGTATTGAAGCTTTCTTT
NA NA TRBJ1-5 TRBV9 CASSVEGGQPQHF TGTGCCAGCAGCGTAGAGGGTGGGCAGCCCCAGCATTTT
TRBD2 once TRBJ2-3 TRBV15 CATSGGVGTDTQYF TGTGCCACCAGTGGGGGGGTGGGCACAGATACGCAGTATTTT
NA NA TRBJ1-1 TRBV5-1 CASSRAQGNTEAFF TGCGCCAGCAGCCGGGCACAAGGGAACACTGAAGCTTTCTTT
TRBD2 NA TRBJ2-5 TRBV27 CASSLEAGVPQETQYF TGTGCCAGCAGCCTCGAGGCGGGGGTCCCCCAAGAGACCCAGTACTTC
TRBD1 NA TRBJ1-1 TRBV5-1 CASSLGTGGTEAFF TGCGCCAGCAGCTTGGGGACAGGGGGAACTGAAGCTTTCTTT
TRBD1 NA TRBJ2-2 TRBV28 CASSGADRGNTGELFF TGTGCCAGCAGTGGGGCGGACAGGGGGAATACCGGGGAGCTGTTTTTT
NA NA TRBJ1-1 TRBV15 CATSSVRYTEAFF TGTGCCACCAGCAGCGTACGTTACACTGAAGCTTTCTTT
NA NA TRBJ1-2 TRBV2 CASSVRMGSSYGYTF TGTGCCAGCAGTGTTCGGATGGGAAGCAGCTATGGCTACACCTTC
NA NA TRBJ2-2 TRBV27 CATRNRESSNTGELFF TGTGCCACCCGAAACAGGGAATCTTCGAACACCGGGGAGCTGTTTTTT
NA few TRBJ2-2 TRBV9 CASSADAGLSGELFF TGTGCCAGCAGCGCCGACGCGGGGTTGAGCGGGGAGCTGTTTTTT
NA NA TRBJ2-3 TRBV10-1 CASSESPADTQYF TGCGCCAGCAGTGAGTCACCGGCAGATACGCAGTATTTT